The 16 T cell receptor beta chains below come from one sample, sequenced in a study of technical replicates of blood from a few donors. Libraries were prepared by immunoSEQ multiplex PCR; TCRdb keeps only in-frame clonotypes and omits some of them. The sample has approximately 70,000 clones; roughly nine tenths are singletons. Source material: T cells isolated from PBMCs. The source is a human donor in good health. Some clones in this sample may be carry-over from other donors' samples.

This chain joins TRBV10-3 and TRBJ2-1; the match to TRBD1 covers 10 bases. The V and J ends lost 2 bases and 4 bases, in that order; junction bases with no gene match: 5. The CDR3 length is 16 residues. Germline loops: CDR1 ENHRY, CDR2 SYGVKD. CDR3 in DNA: TGTGCCATCAGTGAGAGGGGACAGGGGCCATACAATGAGCAGTTCTTC. Its translation: CAISERGQGPYNEQFF.

The rearrangement links TRBV19 to TRBJ2-7; TRBD2 aligns across 10 bases. The J segment lost 5 bases and the V segment lost 3 bases, leaving 10 bases of the junction unmatched. Germline CDR1 reads LNHDA; CDR2 reads SQIVND (reference sequence). The CDR3 totals 16 residues. The CDR3 region is CASSIPSGRALDEQYF. CDR3 coding DNA: TGTGCCAGTAGTATCCCCAGCGGGAGGGCCCTCGACGAGCAGTACTTC.

V gene TRBV9 combines with J gene TRBJ1-5; TRBD1 might be the D (6 bases). Germline CDR1 SGDLS, CDR2 YYNGEE. This CDR3 has 15 amino acids. Trimming took off 0 bases at V and 3 bases at J, with 10 bases between the two ends. The CDR3 DNA sequence: TGTGCCAGCAGCGTAGCAGGGGTGCTCAATCAGCCCCAGCATTTT. This gives the protein CASSVAGVLNQPQHF.

The chain combines TRBV20-1 with TRBJ2-1; 7 nucleotides agree with TRBD2. J lost 10 bases, V lost 7 bases, and 7 bases had no gene match. Looked up from germline, CDR1 is DFQATT and CDR2 is SNEGSKA (reference sequence). The CDR3 totals 11 residues. In DNA form, the CDR3 reads TGCAGTGGGACTAGTTTCCGAGAGCAGTTCTTC. It specifies CSGTSFREQFF.

The rearrangement links TRBV7-9 to TRBJ2-3; 11 bases fit TRBD2. CDR3 length equals 16 residues. The trim removed 8 bases at V and 0 bases at J, leaving 7 bases unmatched. Per germline, CDR1 SEHNR and CDR2 FQNEAQ (reference sequence). The CDR3 loop is CASWLAGGPSTDTQYF. The CDR3 bases are TGTGCCAGCTGGCTAGCGGGGGGACCTAGCACAGATACGCAGTATTTT. Together with reference TRBV7-9 and TRBJ2-3, the CDR3 gives the full variable domain: DTGVSQNPRHKITKRGQNVTFRCDPISEHNRLYWYRQTLGQGPEFLTYFQNEAQLEKSRLLSDRFSAERPKGSFSTLEIQRTEQGDSAMYLCASWLAGGPSTDTQYFGPGTRLTVL.

V usage is TRBV4-2 and J usage is TRBJ2-4; 7 nucleotides align to TRBD1. There are 18 residues in the CDR3. The junction had 10 bases not matched to a gene; V was cut back by 2 bases and J by 0 bases. Germline V gene sequence: CDR1 LGHNA, CDR2 YNFKEQ. CDR3 in amino acids: CASSQTTGASIAKNIQYF. The DNA of the CDR3 is TGTGCCAGCAGCCAAACAACAGGGGCCTCAATAGCCAAAAACATTCAGTACTTC.

The CDR3 DNA sequence: TGCGCCAGCAGTGAGTCCCCACGAATGGGGGGTGAAGCTTTCTTT. Its protein product is CASSESPRMGGEAFF. The rearrangement uses TRBV10-1 and TRBJ1-1, with D possibly matching TRBD1 (5 bases). The CDR3 spans 15 residues. Trimming removed 0 bases at V and 7 bases at J, with 15 bases between. Germline CDR1 and CDR2: WNHNN and SYGVQD (reference sequence).

This clone turned up a few times. This chain uses TRBV19 with TRBJ1-2; no clear D gene. V lost 1 base, J lost 4 bases, and 7 bases lay in between. Germline V gives CDR1 LNHDA, CDR2 SQIVND (reference sequence). The CDR3 extends over 13 amino acids. This chain's CDR3 is CASSIVGSYGYTF. CDR3 DNA sequence: TGTGCCAGTAGTATAGTGGGGAGCTATGGCTACACCTTC.

V gene TRBV19 combines with J gene TRBJ1-4; D remains ambiguous. The CDR3 length is 16 residues. CDR1 LNHDA and CDR2 SQIVND come from the germline V gene (reference sequence). V shed 4 bases and J shed 0 bases, with 12 bases lying between them. The CDR3 here is CASSRAHLTTNEKLFF. Written as DNA, the CDR3 is TGTGCCAGTAGTAGGGCGCATCTAACAACTAATGAAAAACTGTTTTTT.

This chain uses TRBV6-5 with TRBJ2-1, with TRBD2 matching 10 bases. The CDR3 runs 16 residues. Germline CDR1 and CDR2: MNHEY and SVGAGI. J gave up 3 bases and V 4 bases, and 6 bases lay outside the gene matches. CDR3 DNA: TGTGCCAGCAGTTCTCAGCGGGGGGGCGACTACAATGAGCAGTTCTTC. Translation: CASSSQRGGDYNEQFF.

This chain links TRBV19 with TRBJ2-7, with TRBD2 matching over 8 bases. CDR3 length equals 14 residues. Germline V gives CDR1 LNHDA, CDR2 SQIVND (reference sequence). The J segment lost 3 bases and the V segment lost 5 bases, leaving 6 bases of the junction unmatched. CDR3 bases: TGTGCCAGTAGTCCCAAAAGCGGGAGCTACGAGCAGTACTTC. As protein: CASSPKSGSYEQYF.

CDR3: CASSFGAAGGETQYF. The CDR3 bases are TGTGCCAGCAGTTTCGGAGCGGCTGGGGGGGAGACCCAGTACTTC. The chain couples TRBV28 to TRBJ2-5; tentatively, D is TRBD2 (6 bases). V lost 3 bases and J lost 5, with 16 bases in between. CDR1 is MDHEN and CDR2 is SYDVKM in the germline V gene. This CDR3 spans 15 amino acids.

The V call is TRBV28, the J call TRBJ2-3; 12 bases fit TRBD2. There are 16 residues in the CDR3. V dropped 4 bases and J dropped 3; count of bases not matched to a gene: 5. CDR1 is MDHEN, CDR2 SYDVKM, per germline. The CDR3 sequence is CASSSPLAGGTDTQYF. In DNA, the CDR3 is TGTGCCAGCAGTTCCCCGCTAGCGGGGGGGACAGATACGCAGTATTTT.

The rearrangement links TRBV6-5 to TRBJ2-1; D gene uncertain. The germline V gene encodes CDR1 MNHEY and CDR2 SVGAGI. The germline V and J ends were trimmed by 8 bases and 6 bases, with 14 bases remaining between them. The CDR3 has 13 amino acids. CDR3 bases: TGTGCCAGCGGCACTTCGACGGGCAATGAGCAGTTCTTC. Protein product: CASGTSTGNEQFF.

The V call is TRBV30, the J call TRBJ1-2, with a possible D match to TRBD1 (6 bases). V was cut by 6 bases and J by 8 bases, with 19 bases left in between. CDR3 length: 13 amino acids. Germline assignment: CDR1 GTSNPN and CDR2 SVGIG (reference sequence). This CDR3 is CACKPQGRTGYTF. CDR3 DNA sequence: TGTGCCTGCAAACCACAGGGTAGGACGGGCTACACCTTC.

This chain uses TRBV4-2 with TRBJ2-3; 10 positions agree with TRBD2. Germline CDR1 is LGHNA and CDR2 is YNFKEQ. This CDR3 spans 16 amino acids. V lost 9 bases, J lost 7 bases, and 16 bases stayed unmatched. For the CDR3, the DNA is TGTGCCAGTCGAGGGCTAGCGGGGGCTTCCGGGAATACGCAGTATTTT. Protein product: CASRGLAGASGNTQYF.